This T cell receptor (beta chain) is drawn from a study of PD-L1 blockade in urothelial cancer. The wider study: Each participant's history included 0 to 3 prior chemotherapy regimens.

Trimming removed 7 bases from V and 7 bases from J, with 13 bases in between. This CDR3 contains 11 residues. The germline V gene encodes CDR1 SQVTM and CDR2 ANQGSEA. This clone was observed a single time. The cohort comprised individuals with locally advanced or metastatic urothelial carcinoma. All patients handed over anywhere from 1 to 8 samples, pretreatment and on-treatment. Clones were sequenced by immunoSEQ multiplex PCR, and TCRdb holds only the in-frame ones, with some missing. The top ten clones hold more than 6.5% of a sample with under 50,000 clones, 90% of them seen once. The sequences come from PBMCs, collected around atezolizumab (anti-PD-L1) treatment. This TCR came from a man aged 65 to 79 with urothelial cancer. The rearrangement joins TRBV29-1 to TRBJ2-5, with a possible D match to TRBD2 (6 bases). CDR3 sequence (DNA): TGCAGCGGGTGGGGGAGGCGGACCCAGTACTTC. It codes for CSGWGRRTQYF.